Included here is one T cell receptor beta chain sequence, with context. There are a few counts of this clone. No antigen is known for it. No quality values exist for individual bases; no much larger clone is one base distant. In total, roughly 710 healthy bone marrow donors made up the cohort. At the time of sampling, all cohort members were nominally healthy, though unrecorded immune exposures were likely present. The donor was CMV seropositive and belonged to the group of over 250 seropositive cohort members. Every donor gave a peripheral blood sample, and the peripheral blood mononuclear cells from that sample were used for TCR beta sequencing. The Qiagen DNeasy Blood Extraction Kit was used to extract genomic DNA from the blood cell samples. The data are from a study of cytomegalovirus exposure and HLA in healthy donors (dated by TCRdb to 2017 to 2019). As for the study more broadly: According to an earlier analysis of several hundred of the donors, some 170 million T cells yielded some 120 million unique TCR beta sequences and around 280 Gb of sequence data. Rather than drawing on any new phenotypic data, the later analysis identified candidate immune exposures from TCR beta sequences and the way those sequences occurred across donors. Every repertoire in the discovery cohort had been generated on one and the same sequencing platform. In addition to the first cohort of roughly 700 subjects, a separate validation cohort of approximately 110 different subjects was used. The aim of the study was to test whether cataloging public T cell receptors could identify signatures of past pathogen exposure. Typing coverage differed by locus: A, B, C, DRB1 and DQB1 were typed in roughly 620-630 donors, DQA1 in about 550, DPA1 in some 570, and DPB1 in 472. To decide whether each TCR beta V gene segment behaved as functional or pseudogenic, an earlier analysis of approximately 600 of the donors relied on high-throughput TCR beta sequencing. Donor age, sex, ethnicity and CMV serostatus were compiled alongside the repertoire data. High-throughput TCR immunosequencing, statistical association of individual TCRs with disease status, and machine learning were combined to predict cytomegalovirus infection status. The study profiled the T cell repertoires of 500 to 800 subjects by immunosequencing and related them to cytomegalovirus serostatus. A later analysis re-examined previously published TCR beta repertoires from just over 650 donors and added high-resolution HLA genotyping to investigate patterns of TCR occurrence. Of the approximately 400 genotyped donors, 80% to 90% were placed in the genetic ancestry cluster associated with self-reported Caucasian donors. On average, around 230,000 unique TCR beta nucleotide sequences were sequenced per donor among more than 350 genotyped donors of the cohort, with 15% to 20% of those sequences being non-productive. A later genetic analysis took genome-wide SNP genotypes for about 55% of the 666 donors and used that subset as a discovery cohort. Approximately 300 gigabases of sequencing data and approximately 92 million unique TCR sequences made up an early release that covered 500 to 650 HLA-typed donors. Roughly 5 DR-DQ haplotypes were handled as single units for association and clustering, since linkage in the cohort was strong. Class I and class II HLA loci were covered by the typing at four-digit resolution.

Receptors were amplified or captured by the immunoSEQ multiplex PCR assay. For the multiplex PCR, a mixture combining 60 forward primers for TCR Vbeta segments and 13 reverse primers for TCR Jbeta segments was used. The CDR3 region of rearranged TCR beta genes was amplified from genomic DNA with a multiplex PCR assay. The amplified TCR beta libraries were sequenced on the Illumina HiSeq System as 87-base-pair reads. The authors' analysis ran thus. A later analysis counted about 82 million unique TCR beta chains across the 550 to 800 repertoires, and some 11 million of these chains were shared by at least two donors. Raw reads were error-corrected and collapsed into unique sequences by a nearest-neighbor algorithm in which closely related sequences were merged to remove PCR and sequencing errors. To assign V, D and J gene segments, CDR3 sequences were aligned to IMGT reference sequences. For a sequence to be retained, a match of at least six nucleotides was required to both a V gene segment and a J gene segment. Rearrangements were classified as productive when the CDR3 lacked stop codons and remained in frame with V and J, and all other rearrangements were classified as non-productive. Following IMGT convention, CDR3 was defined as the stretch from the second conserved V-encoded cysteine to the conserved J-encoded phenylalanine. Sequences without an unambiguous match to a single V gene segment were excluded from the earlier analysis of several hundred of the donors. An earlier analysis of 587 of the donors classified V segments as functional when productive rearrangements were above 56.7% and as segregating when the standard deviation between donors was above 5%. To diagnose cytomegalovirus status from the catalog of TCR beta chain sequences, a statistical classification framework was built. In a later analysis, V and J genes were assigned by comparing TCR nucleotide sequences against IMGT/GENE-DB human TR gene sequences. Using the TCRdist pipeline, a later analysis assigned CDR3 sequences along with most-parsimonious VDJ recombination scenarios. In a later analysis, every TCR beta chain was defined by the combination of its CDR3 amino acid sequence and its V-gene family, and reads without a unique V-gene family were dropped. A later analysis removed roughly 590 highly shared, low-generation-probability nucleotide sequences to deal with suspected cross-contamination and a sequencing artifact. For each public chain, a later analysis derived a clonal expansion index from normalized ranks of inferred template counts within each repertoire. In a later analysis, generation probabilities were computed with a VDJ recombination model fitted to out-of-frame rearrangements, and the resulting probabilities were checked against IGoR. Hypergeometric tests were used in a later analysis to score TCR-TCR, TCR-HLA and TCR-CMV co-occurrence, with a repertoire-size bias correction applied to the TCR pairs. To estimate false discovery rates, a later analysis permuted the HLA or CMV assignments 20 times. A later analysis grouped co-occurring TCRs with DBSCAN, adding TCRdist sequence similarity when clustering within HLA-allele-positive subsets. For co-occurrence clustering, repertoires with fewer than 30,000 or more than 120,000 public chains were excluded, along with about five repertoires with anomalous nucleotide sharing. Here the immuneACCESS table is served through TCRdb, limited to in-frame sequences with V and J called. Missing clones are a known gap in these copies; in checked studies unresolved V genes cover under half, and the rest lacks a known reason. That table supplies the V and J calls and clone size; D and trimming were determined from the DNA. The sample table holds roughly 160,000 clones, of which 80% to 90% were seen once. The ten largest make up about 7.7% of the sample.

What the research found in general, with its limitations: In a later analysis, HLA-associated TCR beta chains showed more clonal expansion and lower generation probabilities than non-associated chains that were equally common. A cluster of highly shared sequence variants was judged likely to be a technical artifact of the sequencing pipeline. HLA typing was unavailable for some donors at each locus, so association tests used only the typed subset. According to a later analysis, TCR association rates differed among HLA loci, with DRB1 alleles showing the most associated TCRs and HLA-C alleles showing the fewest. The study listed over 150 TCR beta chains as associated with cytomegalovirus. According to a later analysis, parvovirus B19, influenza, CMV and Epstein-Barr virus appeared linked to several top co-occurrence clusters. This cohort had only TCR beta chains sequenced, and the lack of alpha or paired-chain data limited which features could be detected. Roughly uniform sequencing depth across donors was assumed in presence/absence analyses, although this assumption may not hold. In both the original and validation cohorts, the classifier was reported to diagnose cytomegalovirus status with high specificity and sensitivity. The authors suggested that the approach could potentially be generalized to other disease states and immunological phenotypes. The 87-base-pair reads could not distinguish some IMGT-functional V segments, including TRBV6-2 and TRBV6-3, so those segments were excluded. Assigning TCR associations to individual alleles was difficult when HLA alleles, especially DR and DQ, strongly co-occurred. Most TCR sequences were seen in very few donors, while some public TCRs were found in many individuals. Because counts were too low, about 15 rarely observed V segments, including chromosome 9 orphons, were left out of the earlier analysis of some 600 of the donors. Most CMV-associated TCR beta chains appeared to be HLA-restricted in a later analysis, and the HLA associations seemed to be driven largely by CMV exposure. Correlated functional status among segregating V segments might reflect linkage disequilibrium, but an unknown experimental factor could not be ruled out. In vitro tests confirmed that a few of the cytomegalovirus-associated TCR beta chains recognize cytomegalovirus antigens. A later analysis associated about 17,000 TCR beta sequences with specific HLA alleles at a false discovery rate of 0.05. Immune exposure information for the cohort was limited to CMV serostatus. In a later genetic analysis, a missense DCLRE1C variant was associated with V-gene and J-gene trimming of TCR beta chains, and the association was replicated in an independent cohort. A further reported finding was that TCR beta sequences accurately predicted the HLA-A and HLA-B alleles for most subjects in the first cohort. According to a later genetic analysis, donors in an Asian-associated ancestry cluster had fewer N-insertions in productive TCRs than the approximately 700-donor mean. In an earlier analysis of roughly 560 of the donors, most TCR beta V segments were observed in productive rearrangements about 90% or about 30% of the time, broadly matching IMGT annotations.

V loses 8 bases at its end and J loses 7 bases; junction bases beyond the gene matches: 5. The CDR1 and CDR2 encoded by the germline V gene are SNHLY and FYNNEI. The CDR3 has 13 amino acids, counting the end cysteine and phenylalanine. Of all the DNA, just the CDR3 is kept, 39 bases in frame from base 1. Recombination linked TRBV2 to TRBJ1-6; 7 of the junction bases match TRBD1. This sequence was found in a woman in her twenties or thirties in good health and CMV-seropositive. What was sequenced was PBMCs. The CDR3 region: CASQGVGNSPLHF. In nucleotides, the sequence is TGTGCCAGCCAGGGGGTGGGGAATTCACCCCTCCACTTT. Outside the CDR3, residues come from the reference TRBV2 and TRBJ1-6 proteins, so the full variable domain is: EPEVTQTPSHQVTQMGQEVILRCVPISNHLYFYWYRQILGQKVEFLVSFYNNEISEKSEIFDDQFSVERPDGSNFTLKIRSTKLEDSAMYFCASQGVGNSPLHFGNGTRLTVT.